The 24 T cell receptor beta chains below come from one sample, sequenced in a study of T cell responses to AZD1222 COVID-19 vaccine. Repertoires were generated with immunoSEQ multiplex PCR, while TCRdb's copy carries only in-frame clones and drops some. The data show over 120,000 clones, under 95% seen once. The starting material was peripheral blood, obtained on day 0 of AZD1222 vaccination. The receptors stem from an adult in good health.

This clone occurred once. Other DNA sequences in this sample translate to the same CDR3. This chain connects TRBV7-2 to TRBJ2-7; no firm D call. The germline V gene encodes CDR1 SGHTA and CDR2 FQGNSA. There are 12 residues in the CDR3. The V and J ends lost 4 bases and 0 bases respectively, with 4 bases between them. DNA for the CDR3: TGTGCCAGCAGCTCCAGCTCCTACGAGCAGTACTTC. This translates into CASSSSSYEQYF.

The chain carries TRBV4-3 and TRBJ1-5; 10 nucleotides agree with TRBD1. CDR1 is LGHNA and CDR2 is YSLEER in the germline V gene. This CDR3 comprises 18 residues. J gave up 4 bases and V 0 bases, and 9 bases lay outside the gene matches. DNA for the CDR3: TGCGCCAGCAGCCAAGATGCGGGGGCGGACAGGGGGAATCAGCCCCAGCATTTT. Translated: CASSQDAGADRGNQPQHF.

The rearrangement joins TRBV7-9 to TRBJ1-2; D perhaps matches TRBD1 (5 bases). Between the trimmed V and J ends, which lost 5 bases and 12 bases, there was a span of 19 bases. CDR1 SEHNR and CDR2 FQNEAQ come from the germline V gene (reference sequence). This CDR3 region has 13 residues. The CDR3: CASSPNMGREDTF. Here the CDR3 DNA reads TGTGCCAGCAGCCCGAATATGGGACGCGAGGACACCTTC.

CDR3 sequence (DNA): TGTGCCAGCTCACAAGGGAACGACCAGCCCCAGCATTTT. This encodes CASSQGNDQPQHF. The chain recombines TRBV18 with TRBJ1-5; D remains ambiguous. This CDR3 contains 13 residues. Trimming pared 4 bases from V and 7 bases from J, leaving 11 bases between. From germline, CDR1 is KGHSH and CDR2 LQKENI.

The chain is built from TRBV5-8 and TRBJ2-7; D ambiguous. This CDR3 has 14 residues. V shed 3 bases and J shed 0 bases, with 10 bases lying between them. CDR1 is SGHTS, CDR2 YDEGEE, per germline. The CDR3 loop reads CASSSGLNSYEQYF. For the CDR3, the DNA is TGTGCCAGCAGCTCGGGCCTTAACTCCTACGAGCAGTACTTC. Together with reference TRBV5-8 and TRBJ2-7, the CDR3 gives the full variable domain: EAGVTQSPTHLIKTRGQQATLRCSPISGHTSVYWYQQALGLGLQFLLWYDEGEERNRGNFPPRFSGRQFPNYSSELNVNALELEDSALYLCASSSGLNSYEQYFGPGTRLTVT.

The chain couples TRBV27 to TRBJ1-4, with D perhaps TRBD1 (6 bases). Trimming took off 9 bases at V and 5 bases at J, with 19 bases between the two ends. Germline values: CDR1 MNHEY, CDR2 SMNVEV (reference sequence). The length of the CDR3 is 15 residues. The CDR3 is CASRWGRHYNEKLFF. CDR3 in DNA: TGTGCCAGTCGCTGGGGGCGCCATTACAATGAAAAACTGTTTTTT.

The chain combines TRBV4-3 with TRBJ1-1, with D perhaps matching TRBD1 (5 bases). The ends were cut back, 4 bases at V and 0 bases at J, with 15 bases in the middle. The CDR3 contains 16 residues. Germline V lookup: CDR1 LGHNA, CDR2 YSLEER. CDR3 nucleotides: TGCGCCAGCAGCCTTATAGCGGGGACTCTGAACACTGAAGCTTTCTTT. This gives the protein CASSLIAGTLNTEAFF.

About this clone: The junction departs from germline at one end; a sequencing error may be responsible. The CDR3 DNA sequence: TGCGCCAGCAGCCAATCAACTGGACAGGTCCTCTCCTGCGAGCAGTACTTC. This gives the protein CASSQSTGQVLSCEQYF. The J gene is TRBJ2-7, the V gene TRBV4-1; 7 nucleotides agree with TRBD1. This CDR3 is 17 amino acids long. Germline CDR1 reads MGHRA; CDR2 reads YSYEKL.

The chain uses TRBV6-5 and TRBJ2-7; possibly TRBD1 for D (6 bases). This CDR3 comprises 13 residues. CDR1 and CDR2 (germline): MNHEY, SVGAGI. The ends were cut back, 8 bases at V and 6 bases at J, with 17 bases in the middle. The CDR3 spells CASRNPGTSEQYF. DNA of the CDR3: TGTGCCAGCCGAAACCCGGGGACATCCGAGCAGTACTTC.

The CDR3 region has the DNA TGTGCCAGCAGCCACGATGACAGTTACACTGAAGCTTTCTTT. Its translation: CASSHDDSYTEAFF. The chain recombines TRBV4-2 with TRBJ1-1, with D possibly matching TRBD1 (5 bases). The V end lost 3 bases, the J end lost 3 bases, and 11 bases lay between the germline ends. The length of the CDR3 is 14 residues. The V gene's germline CDR1 is LGHNA and CDR2 YNFKEQ.

V is TRBV3-1 (or the pseudogene TRBV3-2) and J is TRBJ2-3; D may match TRBD1 or TRBD2 (5 bases each). Germline loops: CDR1 LGHDT, CDR2 YNNKEL (reference sequence). Trimming took 4 bases from V and 2 from J, leaving 13 bases between them. This CDR3 has 15 amino acids. CDR3 coding DNA: TGTGCCAGCAGCCTCTCCGGGGCCAACACAGATACGCAGTATTTT. Protein sequence: CASSLSGANTDTQYF.

The V gene is TRBV7-2, the J gene TRBJ1-4; 7 bases fit TRBD1. The CDR3 is 14 amino acids. J gave up 7 bases and V 5 bases, and 7 bases lay outside the gene matches. Germline V gene data show CDR1 as SGHTA and CDR2 as FQGNSA. CDR3 coding DNA: TGTGCCAGCAGCCCCCAGGGGGTTGGTGAAAAACTGTTTTTT. Its protein is CASSPQGVGEKLFF. The variable domain in full, with the rest retrieved from reference TRBV7-2 and TRBJ1-4, is GAGVSQSPSNKVTEKGKDVELRCDPISGHTALYWYRQSLGQGLEFLIYFQGNSAPDKSGLPSDRFSAERTGGSVSTLTIQRTQQEDSAVYLCASSPQGVGEKLFFGSGTQLSVL.

The chain is built from TRBV5-1 and TRBJ1-1; 8 positions match TRBD1. Germline CDR1 is SGHRS and CDR2 is YFSETQ. The CDR3 consists of 15 residues. V lost 4 bases to trimming and J lost 4 bases; unmatched junction nucleotides: 9. CDR3 DNA: TGCGCCAGCAGCGCAGGACAGGGATTGGCCACTGAAGCTTTCTTT. It yields the protein CASSAGQGLATEAFF.

The chain is built from TRBV5-1 and TRBJ1-1; TRBD1 is a possible D gene (6 bases). V was pared by 4 bases and J by 4 bases, with 20 bases between. CDR1 SGHRS and CDR2 YFSETQ come from the germline V gene. CDR3 size: 16 residues. The CDR3 region has the DNA TGCGCCAGCAGCCTATCCTCACAGGGTAGGCGCACTGAAGCTTTCTTT. It codes for CASSLSSQGRRTEAFF.

J is TRBJ2-7 and V is TRBV24-1, with TRBD1 matching over 11 bases. The CDR3 extends over 15 amino acids. Per germline, CDR1 KGHDR and CDR2 SFDVKD. Trimming at V came to 4 bases and at J to 4 bases, leaving 5 bases not matched to a gene. The CDR3 here is CATSDPGTGGYEQYF. CDR3 nucleotide sequence: TGTGCCACCAGTGACCCCGGGACAGGGGGGTACGAGCAGTACTTC.

The chain carries TRBV28 and TRBJ1-2; D is unclear. The CDR3 is 11 residues long. Germline V CDR1 and CDR2: MDHEN, SYDVKM. V shed 3 bases and J shed 7 bases, with 6 bases lying between them. The CDR3 coding sequence is TGTGCCAGCAGTTTTCTCGGTGGCTACACCTTC. Protein product: CASSFLGGYTF.

There are a few counts of this clone. V is TRBV6-5 and J is TRBJ1-1; no clear D gene. The germline V and J ends were trimmed by 6 bases and 6 bases, with 14 bases remaining between them. CDR1 and CDR2 (germline): MNHEY, SVGAGI. The CDR3 runs to 13 residues. The CDR3 loop is CASRRSGNSEAFF. The CDR3 region has the DNA TGTGCCAGCAGACGGTCCGGGAATTCTGAAGCTTTCTTT.

The chain uses TRBV7-8 and TRBJ2-5; no definite D call. The V gene's germline CDR1 is SGHVS and CDR2 FQNEAQ. The CDR3 is made up of 15 amino acids. V was pared by 1 base and J by 7 bases, with 16 bases between. The CDR3, as DNA: TGTGCCAGCAGCTTAGGTGGTGGACGGACCGGGACCCAGTACTTC. Its protein is CASSLGGGRTGTQYF.

The chain carries TRBV28 and TRBJ2-5; TRBD2 aligns across 15 bases. The CDR3 consists of 15 residues. Germline V gene data show CDR1 as MDHEN and CDR2 as SYDVKM. V was pared by 4 bases and J by 4 bases, with 1 base of the junction left unmatched. This chain's CDR3 is CASSWTSGGAETQYF. DNA of the CDR3: TGTGCCAGCAGTTGGACTAGCGGGGGGGCAGAGACCCAGTACTTC.

This clone showed up just once. The chain combines TRBV3-1 (or the pseudogene TRBV3-2) with TRBJ1-2; D is undetermined. The V end was cut by 5 bases, the J end by 5 bases, with 9 bases between. The length of the CDR3 is 12 residues. Looked up from germline, CDR1 is LGHDT and CDR2 is YNNKEL (reference sequence). The chain's CDR3 is CASSWGDYGYTF. The DNA for the CDR3 is TGTGCCAGCAGCTGGGGAGATTATGGCTACACCTTC.

This clone showed up just once. This chain joins TRBV9 and TRBJ2-5, with 8 bases identical to TRBD2. The CDR3 length is 15 residues. Trimming took 3 bases from V and 7 from J; bases not matched to a gene: 11. In germline, CDR1 is SGDLS, CDR2 YYNGEE. The CDR3 DNA follows: TGTGCCAGCAGCGCCACCGGGACTAGAGGGGGGACCCAGTACTTC. This codes for CASSATGTRGGTQYF. The full variable domain, its missing parts supplied by reference TRBV9 and TRBJ2-5, is DSGVTQTPKHLITATGQRVTLRCSPRSGDLSVYWYQQSLDQGLQFLIQYYNGEERAKGNILERFSAQQFPDLHSELNLSSLELGDSALYFCASSATGTRGGTQYFGPGTRLLVL.

V is TRBV7-2 and J is TRBJ2-1; 9 bases fit TRBD1. The CDR3 is made up of 15 amino acids. CDR1 is SGHTA and CDR2 is FQGNSA in the germline V gene. J was trimmed by 3 bases and V by 6 bases; bases with no gene match: 6. The CDR3 nucleotides read TGTGCCAGCAGTCGTGACAGGGGGAGCTACAATGAGCAGTTCTTC. Its translation is CASSRDRGSYNEQFF. The full variable domain, completed using reference TRBV7-2 and TRBJ2-1, is GAGVSQSPSNKVTEKGKDVELRCDPISGHTALYWYRQSLGQGLEFLIYFQGNSAPDKSGLPSDRFSAERTGGSVSTLTIQRTQQEDSAVYLCASSRDRGSYNEQFFGPGTRLTVL.

This clone was counted a single time. The chain has TRBV6-2 or TRBV6-3 and TRBJ1-5; TRBD1 aligns across 8 bases. Trimming at V came to 5 bases and at J to 5 bases, leaving 11 bases not matched to a gene. The CDR3 length is 16 residues. Germline CDR1 is MNHEY and CDR2 is SVGEGT. The CDR3 spells CASSARTGRFYQPQHF. The CDR3 region has the DNA TGTGCCAGCAGTGCTCGGACAGGGAGGTTTTATCAGCCCCAGCATTTT.

DNA of the CDR3: TGTGCCTCAGGGGCAGGGTCAAGCTCTGGGGCCAACGTCCTGACTTTC. Residues: CASGAGSSSGANVLTF. The chain uses TRBV19 and TRBJ2-6; maybe TRBD1 (6 bases). CDR3 length: 16 residues. Looked up from germline, CDR1 is LNHDA and CDR2 is SQIVND (reference sequence). The V end was cut by 11 bases, the J end by 0 bases, with 17 bases between. Supplemented by reference TRBV19 and TRBJ2-6, the full variable domain reads DGGITQSPKYLFRKEGQNVTLSCEQNLNHDAMYWYRQDPGQGLRLIYYSQIVNDFQKGDIAEGYSVSREKKESFPLTVTSAQKNPTAFYLCASGAGSSSGANVLTFGAGSRLTVL.